Reported below is one T cell receptor beta chain. Its antigen is currently unknown. From germline, CDR1 is SQVTM and CDR2 ANQGSEA. V lost 7 bases to trimming and J lost 0 bases; unmatched junction nucleotides: 4. This CDR3 is built from 13 residues. The record originates from a study of T cells in localized non-small cell lung cancer. The assay was immunoSEQ multiplex PCR, and TCRdb's table has in-frame clones only and misses some. The sample holds tens of thousands of clones, roughly 87% seen once. Study conclusions and caveats: A higher density of T cells in blood coincided with extended overall survival. The greatest T cell clonality was found in uninvolved adjacent lung (higher than in tumor). Appearance in adjacent lung was seen for a median around 55 of the top 100 tumor clones. Since sequencing was restricted to only one region of the tumor, intratumor heterogeneity remains a possibility.

The clonotype was recovered from a man aged 35-75 years with stage I squamous cell lung carcinoma. The gene calls are TRBV29-1 and TRBJ1-1, with 8 positions matching TRBD1. The sequenced sample was peripheral blood, obtained before any cancer treatment. CDR3 sequence: CSASTGVNTEAFF. In DNA form, the CDR3 reads TGCAGCGCATCGACAGGGGTGAACACTGAAGCTTTCTTT.